The 9 T cell receptor beta chains listed next were all sequenced from one sample in a study of metastatic and nonmetastatic thyroid tumors. Every patient was untreated before thyroid surgery. TCRdb re-called the PCR reads with MiXCR. The sample consists of some 41,000 clones, more than 3% of them appearing once. Source material: blood. These receptors all come from a female donor with papillary thyroid cancer or a benign thyroid nodule (not recorded which). Some clones in this sample may be carry-over from other donors' samples.

This clone was detected only a few times. V gene TRBV24-1 combines with J gene TRBJ2-1; the match to TRBD2 covers 7 bases. Per germline, CDR1 KGHDR and CDR2 SFDVKD. V shed 5 bases and J 8 bases; nucleotides not matched to a gene: 11. The CDR3 sequence is 15 residues long. Here the CDR3 reads CATSGGAGEDHEQFF. CDR3 sequence (DNA): TGTGCCACCAGTGGGGGTGCGGGAGAGGATCATGAGCAGTTCTTC.

Remarks on this clone: A much larger clone sits a single nucleotide away, making a read error possible. Other DNA sequences in the sample encode the same CDR3. This chain connects TRBV12-3 or TRBV12-4 to TRBJ2-5; D tentatively reads TRBD1 or TRBD2 (6 bases each). The CDR3 spans 14 residues. The V gene lost 5 bases and the J gene lost 7 bases, with 17 bases spanning the gap. CDR3 in amino acids: CASSPRDTLGTQYF. Here the CDR3 DNA reads TGTGCCAGCAGTCCGCGGGACACTCTGGGGACCCAGTACTTC.

This clone rates as medium-sized. The chain is built from TRBV11-3 and TRBJ2-1; D is undetermined. V was trimmed by 0 bases and J by 4 bases, leaving 13 bases between them. The CDR3 loop spans 16 amino acids. Germline CDR1 is SGHNT and CDR2 is YENEEA. CDR3 amino acids: CASSLDLLGQYNEQFF. The CDR3 DNA is TGTGCCAGCAGCTTAGATCTCTTAGGCCAGTACAATGAGCAGTTCTTC.

As concerns this clone: Relative to the germline gene, one junction end is altered; a read error may explain this. The chain joins TRBV19 to TRBJ1-1, with D unclear. In germline, CDR1 is LNHDA, CDR2 SQIVND (reference sequence). The CDR3 totals 15 residues. The CDR3 reads CARSIRRQSWTEAFF. The DNA for the CDR3 is TGTGCCCGTAGTATTCGCCGTCAGAGTTGGACTGAAGCTTTCTTT.

This clone has at least ten counts. This chain links TRBV5-1 with TRBJ2-3; D could derive from TRBD1 or TRBD2 (5 bases each). The germline CDR1 and CDR2 sequences are SGHRS and YFSETQ. V was pared by 4 bases and J by 5 bases, with 20 bases between. The CDR3 is 16 amino acids. CDR3 sequence (DNA): TGCGCCAGCAGCCCGGAAGAAGGGGATGGGGGAGATACGCAGTATTTT. It yields the protein CASSPEEGDGGDTQYF.

This clone was recorded at least ten times. This may arise from a read error, as a much more abundant clone is one base away. Here the CDR3 reads CTSSSPGGINHNEQFF. The CDR3 DNA sequence: TGTACCAGCAGCTCACCAGGGGGAATAAACCACAATGAGCAGTTCTTC. The chain recombines TRBV5-4 with TRBJ2-1; TRBD1 agrees at 7 bases. The length of the CDR3 is 16 residues. Germline-derived CDR1 and CDR2 are SGHNT and YYREEE (reference sequence).

This clone was seen at least ten times. The DNA of the CDR3 is TGTGCCAGCAGCTGGGGACCCCCTTTGGTCCTGGAGCAGTACTTC. Encoded protein: CASSWGPPLVLEQYF. The rearrangement uses TRBV7-9 and TRBJ2-7; TRBD1 or TRBD2 may be the D gene (5 bases each). The germline CDR1 and CDR2 sequences are SEHNR and FQNEAQ (reference sequence). The V end was cut by 4 bases, the J end by 7 bases, with 20 bases between. The length of the CDR3 is 15 residues.

This clone was detected many times. V and J are TRBV12-3 or TRBV12-4 and TRBJ2-1; D unclear. There are 13 residues in the CDR3. V was cut by 3 bases and J by 3 bases, with 6 bases left in between. The CDR3 here is CASSFSVYNEQFF. The CDR3 DNA sequence: TGTGCCAGCAGTTTTTCCGTCTACAATGAGCAGTTCTTC.

This clone was detected ten times or more. The chain carries TRBV2 and TRBJ2-7; D call uncertain. Germline values: CDR1 SNHLY, CDR2 FYNNEI. V was pared by 7 bases and J by 1 base, with 5 bases between. CDR3 length equals 11 residues. Here the CDR3 DNA reads TGTGCCAGCACGGAGTCCTACGAGCAGTACTTC. It is translated as CASTESYEQYF.